These 29 T cell receptor beta chains were all obtained from the same sample, sequenced in a study of early T cells in non-severe SARS-CoV-2 infection. TCRdb redid the calling of the 5' RACE reads with MiXCR, one entry per CDR3 protein. The data hold more than 65,000 distinct CDR3 sequences, with about 13% observed a single time. The sequencing input was whole blood. The source is an adult who was a healthcare worker with PCR-confirmed SARS-CoV-2 infection or an uninfected control (not recorded which).

This chain links TRBV7-9 with TRBJ2-6; D uncertain. The V gene lost 0 bases and the J gene lost 0 bases, with 9 bases spanning the gap. Germline CDR1 is SEHNR and CDR2 is FQNEAQ (reference sequence). This CDR3 has 17 residues. CDR3 sequence reads: CASSLASADSGANVLTF. CDR3 coding DNA: TGTGCCAGCAGCTTAGCGTCGGCTGACTCTGGGGCCAACGTCCTGACTTTC.

In this sample, this clonotype turned up many times. J is TRBJ1-5 and V is TRBV7-9, with 7 nucleotides matching TRBD1. CDR3 length: 14 residues. Per the germline V gene, CDR1 is SEHNR and CDR2 is FQNEAQ (reference sequence). The V and J ends lost 5 bases and 5 bases, in that order; junction bases with no gene match: 6. The CDR3 protein is CASSSDRVDQPQHF. The CDR3 coding sequence is TGTGCCAGCAGCAGTGACAGGGTCGATCAGCCCCAGCATTTT.

This chain links TRBV7-3 with TRBJ2-1, with TRBD1 identical over 9 bases. Germline CDR1 is SGHTA and CDR2 is FQGTGA. There are 13 residues in the CDR3. V gave up 3 bases and J gave up 9 bases; unmatched junction bases: 3. The CDR3: CASSLQTGGEQFF. CDR3 in DNA: TGTGCCAGCAGCTTGCAGACAGGGGGTGAGCAGTTCTTC.

Ten or more counts support this clonotype. V gene TRBV20-1 combines with J gene TRBJ2-7, with 8 bases matching TRBD2. Germline CDR1 DFQATT, CDR2 SNEGSKA (reference sequence). The CDR3 is made up of 13 amino acids. The V segment lost 3 bases and the J segment 3 bases; nucleotides outside the gene matches: 4. DNA for the CDR3: TGCAGTGCTAGTGCCCTAGCGGGCTACGAGCAGTACTTC. It is translated as CSASALAGYEQYF.

This rearrangement joins TRBV6-2 or TRBV6-3 to TRBJ2-3; possibly TRBD2 for D (6 bases). Germline CDR1 reads MNHEY; CDR2 reads SVGEGT. V dropped 4 bases and J dropped 5 bases, with 16 bases sitting between them. This CDR3 contains 15 residues. In nucleotides, the CDR3 is TGTGCCAGCAGTTGGTACTGGAGGGGCCAAGATACGCAGTATTTT. As protein: CASSWYWRGQDTQYF.

This clonotype was counted a few times. V and J are TRBV5-4 and TRBJ2-3; the match to TRBD2 covers 7 bases. CDR1 SGHNT and CDR2 YYREEE come from the germline V gene (reference sequence). The CDR3 runs to 15 residues. The V gene end was trimmed by 2 bases and the J gene end by 5 bases; junction bases not matched to a gene: 8. CDR3 sequence (DNA): TGTGCCAGCAGCTTCCCTTCGGGAGGTGGAGATACGCAGTATTTT. Protein sequence: CASSFPSGGGDTQYF.

The chain combines TRBV18 with TRBJ2-3; 7 nucleotides agree with TRBD2. The CDR3 sequence is 16 residues long. With 1 base clipped from V and 2 bases from J, the junction kept 6 bases outside the gene matches. Germline CDR1 reads KGHSH; CDR2 reads LQKENI. The CDR3 nucleotides read TGTGCCAGCTCACCACAGACTAGCAGCTACACAGATACGCAGTATTTT. It codes for CASSPQTSSYTDTQYF.

V gene TRBV7-8 combines with J gene TRBJ1-6; D is unclear. The CDR3 runs 16 residues. V lost 3 bases and J 5 bases, leaving 14 bases between the germline ends. Germline V gene lookup returns CDR1 SGHVS and CDR2 FQNEAQ. Here the CDR3 DNA reads TGTGCCAGCAGCTTGGCGGACGGGAACCATAATTCACCCCTCCACTTT. This sequence encodes CASSLADGNHNSPLHF.

In its sample, this clonotype was seen a few times. V usage is TRBV18 and J usage is TRBJ2-1; perhaps TRBD2 as D (5 bases). The CDR3 is 16 amino acids. V lost 1 base and J 6 bases, leaving 16 bases between the germline ends. Germline lookup yields CDR1 KGHSH and CDR2 LQKENI. The CDR3 loop reads CASSPLNRAGGNEQFF. DNA of the CDR3: TGTGCCAGCTCACCACTGAACCGGGCCGGAGGCAATGAGCAGTTCTTC.

This clonotype was observed many times. The chain has TRBV6-1 and TRBJ2-5, with a possible D match to TRBD2 (6 bases). Trimming removed 6 bases at V and 2 bases at J, with 13 bases between. The germline CDR1 and CDR2 sequences are MNHNS and SASEGT. The CDR3 has 14 amino acids. The CDR3 sequence is CASSPGTFQETQYF. The CDR3 coding sequence is TGTGCCAGCAGCCCCGGGACTTTTCAAGAGACCCAGTACTTC.

V and J are TRBV29-1 and TRBJ2-3; D is unresolved. V was cut by 2 bases and J by 1 base, with 7 bases left in between. The CDR3 is made up of 13 amino acids. Germline CDR1 SQVTM, CDR2 ANQGSEA. The CDR3 loop is CSVEKVRTDTQYF. DNA of the CDR3: TGCAGCGTTGAAAAGGTCCGCACAGATACGCAGTATTTT.

The rearrangement links TRBV7-3 to TRBJ2-1; 9 bases match TRBD2. Germline loops: CDR1 SGHTA, CDR2 FQGTGA. V shed 5 bases and J 7 bases; nucleotides not matched to a gene: 6. CDR3 size: 14 residues. The CDR3 reads CASSPGLAPNEQFF. CDR3 coding DNA: TGTGCCAGCAGCCCGGGACTAGCACCAAATGAGCAGTTCTTC.

This clonotype appeared many times. The rearrangement joins TRBV29-1 to TRBJ2-5, with 7 bases fitting TRBD1. The junction had 5 bases not matched to a gene; V was cut back by 3 bases and J by 4 bases. The CDR3 contains 13 residues. The germline CDR1 and CDR2 sequences are SQVTM and ANQGSEA. The CDR3 DNA reads TGCAGCGTTGAGGACAGGCATCGAGAGACCCAGTACTTC. Amino acids: CSVEDRHRETQYF. Full variable domain (rest looked up from reference TRBV29-1 and TRBJ2-5): SAVISQKPSRDICQRGTSLTIQCQVDSQVTMMFWYRQQPGQSLTLIATANQGSEATYESGFVIDKFPISRPNLTFSTLTVSNMSPEDSSIYLCSVEDRHRETQYFGPGTRLLVL.

This clonotype was picked up many times. The genes are TRBV4-3 and TRBJ2-3, with D hard to call. CDR1 and CDR2 from the germline V gene are LGHNA and YSLEER. Trimming left V 0 bases short and J 2 bases short, with 9 bases between. CDR3 length: 15 residues. The CDR3 DNA sequence: TGCGCCAGCAGCCAAGACGGAAGGACCACAGATACGCAGTATTTT. Translating it yields CASSQDGRTTDTQYF.

In this sample, this clonotype turned up many times. This rearrangement joins TRBV5-6 to TRBJ2-4; TRBD2 matches at 8 bases. Germline-derived CDR1 and CDR2 are SGHDT and YYEEEE. The CDR3 length is 16 residues. V shed 0 bases, J shed 0 bases, and the junction held 2 bases outside the gene matches. CDR3 protein: CASSLAGGLAKNIQYF. The CDR3 region has the DNA TGTGCCAGCAGCTTGGCGGGAGGGTTAGCCAAAAACATTCAGTACTTC.

V gene TRBV3-1 combines with J gene TRBJ2-2; D remains unclear. Trimming took 7 bases from V and 7 from J, leaving 7 bases between them. Germline V gives CDR1 LGHDT, CDR2 YNNKEL (reference sequence). This CDR3 has 11 amino acids. The CDR3: CASTIYGELFF. The CDR3 coding sequence is TGTGCCAGCACTATCTACGGGGAGCTGTTTTTT.

This clonotype was counted a few times. The chain is built from TRBV12-3 or TRBV12-4 and TRBJ2-5, with 8 bases matching TRBD2. The V segment lost 7 bases and the J segment 5 bases; nucleotides outside the gene matches: 9. CDR3 length: 14 amino acids. The CDR3 bases are TGTGCCAGCACGCTAGCGGGTCTGGGGGAGACCCAGTACTTC. Translated: CASTLAGLGETQYF.

This chain uses TRBV5-1 with TRBJ1-1; D remains unclear. CDR1 is SGHRS, CDR2 YFSETQ, per germline. This CDR3 is built from 13 residues. With 1 base removed from V and 1 base from J, the gap between germline ends came to 5 bases. This CDR3 is CASSLTKNTEAFF. As DNA, the CDR3 is TGCGCCAGCAGCTTGACCAAGAACACTGAAGCTTTCTTT.

The chain uses TRBV10-1 and TRBJ2-5; 9 bases match TRBD1. The ends lost 6 bases at V and 3 bases at J; junction bases unmatched: 8. CDR1 is WNHNN and CDR2 is SYGVQD in the germline V gene (reference sequence). The CDR3 contains 15 residues. CDR3 region: CASSHARTGEETQYF. The CDR3 DNA sequence: TGCGCCAGCAGCCATGCCCGGACAGGGGAAGAGACCCAGTACTTC.

This clonotype was observed many times. V and J are TRBV24-1 and TRBJ2-1; TRBD1 might be the D (6 bases). CDR3 size: 18 residues. V lost 3 bases to trimming and J lost 7 bases, with 24 bases between them. Germline V gene lookup returns CDR1 KGHDR and CDR2 SFDVKD. CDR3 coding DNA: TGTGCCACCAGTGATCCACGGACTGCAGGACAGAGACGGAATGAGCAGTTCTTC. This sequence encodes CATSDPRTAGQRRNEQFF.

This clonotype was recorded many times. V gene TRBV5-1 combines with J gene TRBJ1-3; TRBD1 matches 10 bases. V was clipped by 5 bases and J by 1 base; unmatched bases: 6. Germline V gene sequence: CDR1 SGHRS, CDR2 YFSETQ. CDR3 length: 16 amino acids. The CDR3 DNA reads TGCGCCAGCAGACGTGACAGGGGGCGATCTGGAAACACCATATATTTT. Its translation: CASRRDRGRSGNTIYF.

Worth noting for this clonotype: The DNA is left out, because the CDR3 cannot be placed on it with certainty; the CDR3 is given as TCRdb lists it. This chain uses TRBV28 with TRBJ2-2; the D call TRBD2 from the table was never checked on the DNA. Germline V lookup: CDR1 MDHEN, CDR2 SYDVKM. The CDR3 is 16 residues long, counting both termini. The chain's CDR3 is CASSFVLVGGMTELFF.

V gene TRBV7-9 combines with J gene TRBJ2-7; weak D call: TRBD2 (5 bases). Germline V gene lookup returns CDR1 SEHNR and CDR2 FQNEAQ (reference sequence). This CDR3 contains 13 residues. Trimming stripped 5 bases from V and 6 bases from J, with 14 bases between. CDR3 protein: CASSRVWSGEQYF. CDR3 coding DNA: TGTGCCAGCAGCCGAGTATGGAGCGGCGAGCAGTACTTC.

The rearrangement links TRBV5-1 to TRBJ2-7; 8 bases fit TRBD1. Germline lookup yields CDR1 SGHRS and CDR2 YFSETQ. The CDR3 runs 14 residues. V lost 4 bases, J lost 3 bases, and 6 bases stayed unmatched. As DNA, the CDR3 is TGCGCCAGCAGCCTGGACAGGGTCCACTACGAGCAGTACTTC. This codes for CASSLDRVHYEQYF.

In the case of this clonotype: The junction does not match germline at one end; this may be a read error. The V and J genes are TRBV4-3 and TRBJ2-2, with D uncertain. The CDR3 loop spans 14 amino acids. Looked up from germline, CDR1 is LGHNA and CDR2 is YSLEER. DNA of the CDR3: TGCGCCAGCAGGCAAGAGATGCGCACCGGGGAGCTGTTTTTT. This sequence encodes CASRQEMRTGELFF.

This clonotype occurred many times. This chain joins TRBV7-2 and TRBJ1-5, with a weak D call TRBD1 (5 bases). V lost 8 bases to trimming and J lost 4 bases, with 12 bases between them. Germline CDR1 is SGHTA and CDR2 is FQGNSA. This CDR3 contains 13 residues. The DNA of the CDR3 is TGTGCCAGCTCCGGGAGGGGTAATCAGCCCCAGCATTTT. It translates to CASSGRGNQPQHF.

The chain employs TRBV9 and TRBJ2-2; 8 bases align to TRBD2. This CDR3 has 18 amino acids. The germline V gene has CDR1 SGDLS and CDR2 YYNGEE. J was trimmed by 3 bases and V by 3 bases; bases with no gene match: 13. This chain's CDR3 is CASSARSKRETDTGELFF. The CDR3 coding sequence is TGTGCCAGCAGCGCCCGGTCAAAGCGGGAGACGGACACCGGGGAGCTGTTTTTT.

The chain couples TRBV6-2 or TRBV6-3 to TRBJ2-5; D is uncertain. The germline gives CDR1 MNHEY, CDR2 SVGEGT. The CDR3 totals 11 residues. V lost 7 bases, J lost 5 bases, and 8 bases lay in between. CDR3 in amino acids: CASTALETQYF. The CDR3 DNA follows: TGTGCCAGCACAGCCCTGGAGACCCAGTACTTC.

This clonotype was recorded a few times. The chain recombines TRBV20-1 with TRBJ1-2; the D gene is possibly TRBD1 (5 bases). Germline values: CDR1 DFQATT, CDR2 SNEGSKA (reference sequence). The ends were cut back, 6 bases at V and 2 bases at J, with 13 bases in the middle. This CDR3 contains 13 residues. The CDR3 protein is CSALTGTNYGYTF. In DNA, the CDR3 is TGCAGTGCCCTGACCGGGACCAACTATGGCTACACCTTC.